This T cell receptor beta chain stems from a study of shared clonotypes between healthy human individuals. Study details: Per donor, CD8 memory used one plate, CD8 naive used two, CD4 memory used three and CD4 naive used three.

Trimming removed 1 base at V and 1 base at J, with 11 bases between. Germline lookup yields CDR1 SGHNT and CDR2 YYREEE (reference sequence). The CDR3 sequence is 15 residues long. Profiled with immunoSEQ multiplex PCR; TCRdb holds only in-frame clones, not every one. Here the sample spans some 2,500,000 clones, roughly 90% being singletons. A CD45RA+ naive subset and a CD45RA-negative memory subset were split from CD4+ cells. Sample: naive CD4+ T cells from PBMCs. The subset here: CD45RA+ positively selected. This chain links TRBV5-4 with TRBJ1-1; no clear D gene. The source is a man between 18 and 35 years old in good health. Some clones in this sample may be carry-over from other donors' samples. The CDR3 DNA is TGTGCCAGCAGCTTGCGGAACATCGCGAACACTGAAGCTTTCTTT. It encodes CASSLRNIANTEAFF.